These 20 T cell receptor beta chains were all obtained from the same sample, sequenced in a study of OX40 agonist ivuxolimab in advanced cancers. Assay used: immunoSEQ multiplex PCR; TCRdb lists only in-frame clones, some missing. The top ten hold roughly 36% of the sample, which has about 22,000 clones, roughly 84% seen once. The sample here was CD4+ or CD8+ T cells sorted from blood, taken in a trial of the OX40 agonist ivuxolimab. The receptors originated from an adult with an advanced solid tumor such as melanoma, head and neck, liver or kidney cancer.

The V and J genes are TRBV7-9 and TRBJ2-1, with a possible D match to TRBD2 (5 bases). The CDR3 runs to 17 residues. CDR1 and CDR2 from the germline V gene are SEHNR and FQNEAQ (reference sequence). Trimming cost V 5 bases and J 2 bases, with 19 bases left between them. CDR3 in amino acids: CASSLRLSEGPYNEQFF. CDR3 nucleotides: TGTGCCAGCAGCCTAAGACTTAGTGAGGGCCCCTACAATGAGCAGTTCTTC.

CDR3 coding DNA: TGTGCCGTCGCCCTTGGGGAGTACACCGGGGAGCTGTTTTTT. This codes for CAVALGEYTGELFF. The chain combines TRBV6-5 with TRBJ2-2, with D possibly TRBD2 on 5 matching bases. V was trimmed by 11 bases and J by 3 bases, leaving 16 bases between them. CDR3 size: 14 residues. The V gene's germline CDR1 is MNHEY and CDR2 SVGAGI.

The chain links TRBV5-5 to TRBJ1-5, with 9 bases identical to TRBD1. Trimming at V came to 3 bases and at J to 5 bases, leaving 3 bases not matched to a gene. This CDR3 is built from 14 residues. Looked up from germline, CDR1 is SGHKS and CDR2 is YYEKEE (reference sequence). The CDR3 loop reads CASSWTGEDQPQHF. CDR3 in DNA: TGTGCCAGCAGCTGGACAGGGGAGGATCAGCCCCAGCATTTT.

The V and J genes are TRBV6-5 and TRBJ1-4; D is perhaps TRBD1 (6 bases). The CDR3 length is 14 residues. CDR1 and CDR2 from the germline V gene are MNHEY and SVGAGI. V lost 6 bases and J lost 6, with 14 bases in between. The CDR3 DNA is TGTGCCAGCAGACCAACAGGGTTCGATGAAAAACTGTTTTTT. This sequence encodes CASRPTGFDEKLFF.

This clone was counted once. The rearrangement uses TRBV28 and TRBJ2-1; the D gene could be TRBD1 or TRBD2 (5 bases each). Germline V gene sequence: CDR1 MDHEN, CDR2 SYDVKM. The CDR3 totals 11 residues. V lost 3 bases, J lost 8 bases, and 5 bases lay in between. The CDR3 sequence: CASSLGDEQFF. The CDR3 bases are TGTGCCAGCAGTTTGGGGGATGAGCAGTTCTTC.

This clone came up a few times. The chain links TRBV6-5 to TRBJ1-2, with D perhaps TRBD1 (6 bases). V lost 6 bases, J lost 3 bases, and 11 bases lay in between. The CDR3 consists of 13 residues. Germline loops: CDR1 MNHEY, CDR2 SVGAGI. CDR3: CASRSGEDYGYTF. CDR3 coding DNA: TGTGCCAGCAGGTCAGGGGAGGACTATGGCTACACCTTC.

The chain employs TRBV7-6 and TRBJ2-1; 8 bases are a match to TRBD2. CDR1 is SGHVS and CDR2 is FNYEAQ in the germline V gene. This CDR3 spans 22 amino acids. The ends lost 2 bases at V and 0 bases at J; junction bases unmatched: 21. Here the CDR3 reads CASSLKGLGLGGVIGSYNEQFF. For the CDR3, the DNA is TGTGCCAGCAGCTTAAAGGGACTGGGACTAGGGGGGGTGATCGGCTCCTACAATGAGCAGTTCTTC. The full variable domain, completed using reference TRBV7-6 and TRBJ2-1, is GAGVSQSPRYKVTKRGQDVALRCDPISGHVSLYWYRQALGQGPEFLTYFNYEAQQDKSGLPNDRFSAERPEGSISTLTIQRTEQRDSAMYRCASSLKGLGLGGVIGSYNEQFFGPGTRLTVL.

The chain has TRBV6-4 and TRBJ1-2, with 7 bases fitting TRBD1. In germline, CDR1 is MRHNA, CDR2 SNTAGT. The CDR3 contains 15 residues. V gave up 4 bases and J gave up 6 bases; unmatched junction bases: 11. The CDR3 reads CASSGSAGGIDGYTF. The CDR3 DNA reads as TGTGCCAGCAGTGGCAGTGCAGGGGGGATCGATGGCTACACCTTC.

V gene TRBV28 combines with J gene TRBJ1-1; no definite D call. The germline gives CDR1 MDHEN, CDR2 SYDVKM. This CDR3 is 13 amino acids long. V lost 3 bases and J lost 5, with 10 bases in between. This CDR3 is CASSFEGWTEAFF. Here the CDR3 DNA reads TGTGCCAGCAGTTTCGAAGGTTGGACTGAAGCTTTCTTT.

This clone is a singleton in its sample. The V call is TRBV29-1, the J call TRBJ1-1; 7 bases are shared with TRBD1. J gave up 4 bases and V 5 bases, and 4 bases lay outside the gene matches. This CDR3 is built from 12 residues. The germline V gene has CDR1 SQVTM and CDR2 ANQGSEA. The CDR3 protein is CSVRQGSTEAFF. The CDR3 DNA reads TGCAGCGTTAGACAGGGATCCACTGAAGCTTTCTTT. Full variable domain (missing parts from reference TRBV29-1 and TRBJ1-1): SAVISQKPSRDICQRGTSLTIQCQVDSQVTMMFWYRQQPGQSLTLIATANQGSEATYESGFVIDKFPISRPNLTFSTLTVSNMSPEDSSIYLCSVRQGSTEAFFGQGTRLTVV.

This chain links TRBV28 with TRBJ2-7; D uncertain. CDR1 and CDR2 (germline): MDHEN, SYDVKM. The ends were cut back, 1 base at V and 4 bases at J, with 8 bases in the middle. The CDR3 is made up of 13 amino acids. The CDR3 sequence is CASSLFRRYEQYF. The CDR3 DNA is TGTGCCAGCAGTTTATTCCGGCGGTACGAGCAGTACTTC.

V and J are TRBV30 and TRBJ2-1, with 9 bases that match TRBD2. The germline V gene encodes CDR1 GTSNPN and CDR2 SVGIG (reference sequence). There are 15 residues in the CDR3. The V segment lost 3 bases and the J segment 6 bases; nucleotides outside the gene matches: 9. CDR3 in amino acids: CAWSDGAGGLNEQFF. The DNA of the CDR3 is TGTGCCTGGAGCGACGGGGCGGGAGGGCTCAATGAGCAGTTCTTC. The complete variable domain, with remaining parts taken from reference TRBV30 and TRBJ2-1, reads SQTIHQWPATLVQPVGSPLSLECTVEGTSNPNLYWYRQAAGRGLQLLFYSVGIGQISSEVPQNLSASRPQDRQFILSSKKLLLSDSGFYLCAWSDGAGGLNEQFFGPGTRLTVL.

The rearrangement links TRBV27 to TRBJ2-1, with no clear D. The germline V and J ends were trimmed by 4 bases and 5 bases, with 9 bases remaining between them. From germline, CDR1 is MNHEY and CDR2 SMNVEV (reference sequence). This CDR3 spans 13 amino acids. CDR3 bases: TGTGCCAGCAGTTCCCTGGGGAACAATGAGCAGTTCTTC. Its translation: CASSSLGNNEQFF.

The CDR3 protein is CASLPGGWSYEQYF. The CDR3 DNA reads as TGTGCCAGCCTACCGGGGGGGTGGTCCTACGAGCAGTACTTC. V gene TRBV18 combines with J gene TRBJ2-7; the match to TRBD2 covers 8 bases. This CDR3 comprises 14 residues. The V gene's germline CDR1 is KGHSH and CDR2 LQKENI. Trimming removed 8 bases from V and 1 base from J; junction bases left unmatched: 7. The entire variable domain, with the rest obtained from reference TRBV18 and TRBJ2-7, is as follows: NAGVMQNPRHLVRRRGQEARLRCSPMKGHSHVYWYRQLPEEGLKFMVYLQKENIIDESGMPKERFSAEFPKEGPSILRIQQVVRGDSAAYFCASLPGGWSYEQYFGPGTRLTVT.

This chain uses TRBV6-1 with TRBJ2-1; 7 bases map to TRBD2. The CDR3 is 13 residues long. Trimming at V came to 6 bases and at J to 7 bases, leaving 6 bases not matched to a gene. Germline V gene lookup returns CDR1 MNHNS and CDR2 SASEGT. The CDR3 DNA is TGTGCCAGCAGAGGGGAGGGTGAGAATGAGCAGTTCTTC. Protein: CASRGEGENEQFF.

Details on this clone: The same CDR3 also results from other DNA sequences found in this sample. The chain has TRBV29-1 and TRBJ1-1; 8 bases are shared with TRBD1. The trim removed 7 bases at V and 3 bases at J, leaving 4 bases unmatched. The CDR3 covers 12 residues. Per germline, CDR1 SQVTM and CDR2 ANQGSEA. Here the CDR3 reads CSADRGDTEAFF. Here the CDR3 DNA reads TGCAGCGCCGACAGGGGAGACACTGAAGCTTTCTTT.

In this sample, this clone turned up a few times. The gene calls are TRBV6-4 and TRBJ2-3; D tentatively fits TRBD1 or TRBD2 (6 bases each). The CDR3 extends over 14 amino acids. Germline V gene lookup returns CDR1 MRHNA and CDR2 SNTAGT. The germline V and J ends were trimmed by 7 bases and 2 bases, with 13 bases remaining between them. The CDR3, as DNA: TGTGCCAGCACTCCGGGGGACAACACAGATACGCAGTATTTT. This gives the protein CASTPGDNTDTQYF.

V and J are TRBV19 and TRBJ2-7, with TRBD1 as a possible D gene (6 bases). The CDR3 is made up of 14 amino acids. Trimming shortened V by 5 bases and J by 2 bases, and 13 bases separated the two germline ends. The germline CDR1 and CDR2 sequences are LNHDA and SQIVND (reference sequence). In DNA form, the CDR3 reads TGTGCCAGTAGTCCTACAGGGATCCCCTACGAGCAGTACTTC. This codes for CASSPTGIPYEQYF.

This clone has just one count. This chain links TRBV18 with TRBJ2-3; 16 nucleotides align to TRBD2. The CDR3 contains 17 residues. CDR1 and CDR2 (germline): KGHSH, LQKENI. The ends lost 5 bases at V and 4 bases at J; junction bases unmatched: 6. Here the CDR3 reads CASSSGTSGRAADTQYF. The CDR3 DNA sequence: TGTGCCAGCTCATCCGGGACTAGCGGGAGGGCCGCAGATACGCAGTATTTT.

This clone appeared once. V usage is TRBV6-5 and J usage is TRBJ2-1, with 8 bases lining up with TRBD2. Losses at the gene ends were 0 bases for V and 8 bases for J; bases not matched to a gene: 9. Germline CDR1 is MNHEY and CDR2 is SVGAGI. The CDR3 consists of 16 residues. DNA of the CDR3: TGTGCCAGCAGTTACTCGTCTGCGGGAGGAGTGGATGAGCAGTTCTTC. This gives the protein CASSYSSAGGVDEQFF.